The 25 T cell receptor beta chains reported below all come from one sample, sequenced in a study of identical twins. Each CDR3 protein gets one entry after TCRdb re-called the 5' RACE reads with MiXCR. Here the sample spans hundreds of thousands of distinct CDR3 sequences, around 24% being singletons. These data also formed part of another study, on T cells expressing NK-cell markers.

Source material: CD4+ T cells sorted from blood. These receptors were collected from a woman aged 18-29 years in good health.

Many counts were recorded for this clonotype. V usage is TRBV3-1 and J usage is TRBJ2-4, with no clear D. Germline V CDR1 and CDR2: LGHDT, YNNKEL (reference sequence). Trimming cost V 4 bases and J 1 base, with 8 bases left between them. The CDR3 is 14 residues long. The CDR3: CASSPTGAKNIQYF. The CDR3 DNA is TGTGCCAGCAGCCCGACTGGGGCCAAAAACATTCAGTACTTC.

This clonotype was observed many times. The chain couples TRBV6-1 to TRBJ2-1, with 9 bases lining up with TRBD2. From germline, CDR1 is MNHNS and CDR2 SASEGT. This CDR3 has 15 amino acids. V trimming: 6 bases; J trimming: 9 bases; junction bases outside the gene matches: 12. This CDR3 reads CASRFSGSPPSEQFF. The CDR3 coding sequence is TGTGCCAGCAGATTTAGCGGGAGCCCCCCTAGTGAGCAGTTCTTC.

This clonotype was observed at least ten times. This rearrangement joins TRBV9 to TRBJ2-3; 11 bases fit TRBD2. This CDR3 region has 17 residues. The trim removed 3 bases at V and 8 bases at J, leaving 14 bases unmatched. Germline-derived CDR1 and CDR2 are SGDLS and YYNGEE. In DNA, the CDR3 is TGTGCCAGCAGCGCCAACCTCGGGGGGACTAGCGGCGTTACGCAGTATTTT. It specifies CASSANLGGTSGVTQYF.

J is TRBJ2-1 and V is TRBV5-1; a weak D match, TRBD2 (6 bases). This CDR3 contains 16 residues. The V and J ends lost 3 bases and 5 bases respectively, with 18 bases between them. Germline CDR1 reads SGHRS; CDR2 reads YFSETQ. The CDR3 nucleotides are TGCGCCAGCAGCTGGGGAGCGGGTACACCAAACAATGAGCAGTTCTTC. It codes for CASSWGAGTPNNEQFF.

The chain links TRBV5-1 to TRBJ2-7, with D possibly TRBD2 on 6 matching bases. This CDR3 comprises 14 residues. V lost 6 bases and J lost 3, with 16 bases in between. Germline V gene lookup returns CDR1 SGHRS and CDR2 YFSETQ. In DNA, the CDR3 is TGCGCCAGCACTGGGTCTTACGGGAGCTACGAGCAGTACTTC. Residues: CASTGSYGSYEQYF. The entire variable domain, with the rest obtained from reference TRBV5-1 and TRBJ2-7, is as follows: KAGVTQTPRYLIKTRGQQVTLSCSPISGHRSVSWYQQTPGQGLQFLFEYFSETQRNKGNFPGRFSGRQFSNSRSEMNVSTLELGDSALYLCASTGSYGSYEQYFGPGTRLTVT.

The chain employs TRBV30 and TRBJ2-2, with 7 bases matching TRBD2. The CDR3 runs 16 residues. Germline CDR1 and CDR2: GTSNPN and SVGIG (reference sequence). Trimming removed 1 base from V and 1 base from J; junction bases left unmatched: 6. CDR3 sequence reads: CAWSGRPSGNTGELFF. The CDR3 bases are TGTGCCTGGAGTGGTCGGCCTAGCGGGAACACCGGGGAGCTGTTTTTT.

The chain carries TRBV2 and TRBJ2-1; no firm D call. From germline, CDR1 is SNHLY and CDR2 FYNNEI. Trimming pared 1 base from V and 7 bases from J, leaving 8 bases between. This CDR3 is built from 13 residues. The CDR3 here is CASSEGEVNEQFF. CDR3 sequence (DNA): TGTGCCAGCAGTGAAGGTGAGGTAAATGAGCAGTTCTTC.

The rearrangement links TRBV20-1 to TRBJ2-7; 7 bases match TRBD2. V shed 4 bases and J 6 bases; nucleotides not matched to a gene: 6. The CDR3 runs 12 residues. Germline V gene data show CDR1 as DFQATT and CDR2 as SNEGSKA (reference sequence). The CDR3 reads CSANLGLLEQYF. The CDR3 nucleotides read TGCAGTGCTAACCTGGGACTACTCGAGCAGTACTTC.

V and J are TRBV7-8 and TRBJ2-7, with TRBD1 matching 9 bases. With V trimmed by 3 bases and J by 5 bases, 11 bases remained unmatched. The CDR3 has 16 amino acids. Germline V gene lookup returns CDR1 SGHVS and CDR2 FQNEAQ. CDR3 DNA sequence: TGTGCCAGCAGCTTGGGTCCCCGGGACAGGGACCACGAGCAGTACTTC. Its translation: CASSLGPRDRDHEQYF.

The chain couples TRBV27 to TRBJ1-2; D is unresolved. Germline CDR1 and CDR2: MNHEY and SMNVEV (reference sequence). Trimming took off 3 bases at V and 2 bases at J, with 7 bases between the two ends. The CDR3 is 13 amino acids. CDR3 in amino acids: CASSLKRNYGYTF. CDR3 DNA: TGTGCCAGCAGTTTGAAAAGAAACTATGGCTACACCTTC.

The chain is built from TRBV12-3 or TRBV12-4 and TRBJ1-2, with D possibly being TRBD1 (5 bases). V dropped 3 bases and J dropped 8 bases, with 19 bases sitting between them. The CDR3 is made up of 15 amino acids. The CDR3 protein is CASSLANRRARGYTF. The CDR3 DNA follows: TGTGCCAGCAGTTTGGCGAACAGGAGAGCGAGGGGCTACACCTTC.

This chain joins TRBV27 and TRBJ1-1; D gene uncertain. Trimming removed 3 bases from V and 1 base from J, with 12 bases in between. This CDR3 has 15 amino acids. CDR1 is MNHEY, CDR2 SMNVEV, per germline (reference sequence). The CDR3 DNA follows: TGTGCCAGCAGTTTGGTTGGGGTGACGAACACTGAAGCTTTCTTT. Translation gives CASSLVGVTNTEAFF.

Comment on this clonotype: Compared with germline, one end of the junction differs, possibly owing to a read error. The DNA for the CDR3 is TGTGCCAGCAGTCCTGGACCTAGCGAGACCTGCTTC. Translated: CASSPGPSETCF. The chain carries TRBV6-5 and TRBJ2-7, with TRBD2 as a possible D gene (6 bases). Germline-derived CDR1 and CDR2 are MNHEY and SVGAGI. The CDR3 has 12 residues.

This chain uses TRBV12-3 or TRBV12-4 with TRBJ1-2, with D possibly TRBD1 on 6 matching bases. Trimming removed 3 bases at V and 4 bases at J, with 24 bases between. This CDR3 is built from 18 residues. The CDR3 spells CASSLRGWPTQGGYGYTF. The CDR3 DNA reads as TGTGCCAGCAGTTTGCGCGGGTGGCCCACACAGGGTGGCTATGGCTACACCTTC.

The chain recombines TRBV6-4 with TRBJ2-3; 9 bases are a match to TRBD2. CDR1 is MRHNA and CDR2 is SNTAGT in the germline V gene. The V segment lost 2 bases and the J segment 6 bases; nucleotides outside the gene matches: 6. The CDR3 is 15 amino acids. This CDR3 reads CASSDPPSGDDTQYF. The CDR3 region has the DNA TGTGCCAGCAGTGACCCCCCTAGCGGGGACGATACGCAGTATTTT.

The chain carries TRBV12-3 or TRBV12-4 and TRBJ1-5, with TRBD1 as a possible D gene (6 bases). V shed 7 bases and J shed 1 base, with 8 bases lying between them. The CDR3 runs 13 residues. The CDR3 nucleotides are TGTGCCAGCACCGGGGGCAGCAATCAGCCCCAGCATTTT. Amino acids: CASTGGSNQPQHF.

This clonotype was seen repeatedly, ten times or more. The gene calls are TRBV12-3 or TRBV12-4 and TRBJ2-7, with D possibly TRBD2 on 5 matching bases. CDR3 size: 14 residues. Trimming took 3 bases from V and 1 from J, leaving 10 bases between them. The CDR3 bases are TGTGCCAGCAGTTTCAGCGGACCTTCCTACGAGCAGTACTTC. The encoded protein is CASSFSGPSYEQYF.

V and J are TRBV27 and TRBJ2-7; D not certain. The germline V gene encodes CDR1 MNHEY and CDR2 SMNVEV (reference sequence). Deletions cut 2 bases from V and 3 bases from J, with 8 bases between. This CDR3 is 13 amino acids long. Here the CDR3 DNA reads TGTGCCAGCAGTTTACGGCAGAACTACGAGCAGTACTTC. This translates into CASSLRQNYEQYF.

J is TRBJ2-4 and V is TRBV4-1; D is unclear. Trimming cost V 6 bases and J 3 bases, with 18 bases left between them. Germline values: CDR1 MGHRA, CDR2 YSYEKL. CDR3 length: 16 residues. CDR3 sequence reads: CASSSGRAFGKNIQYF. The CDR3 nucleotides are TGCGCCAGCAGTTCTGGTCGGGCATTCGGCAAAAACATTCAGTACTTC.

With respect to this clonotype: At one end, the junction sequence differs from germline, possibly due to a read error. The V and J genes are TRBV7-8 and TRBJ2-7, with a possible D match to TRBD2 (6 bases). In germline, CDR1 is SGHVS, CDR2 FQNEAQ. The CDR3 is 11 amino acids. The chain's CDR3 is CASSLAGGPSF. The CDR3 coding sequence is TGTGCCAGCAGCTTAGCGGGAGGCCCTTCCTTC.

The chain uses TRBV3-1 and TRBJ2-2; 9 nucleotides line up with TRBD2. With V trimmed by 8 bases and J by 2 bases, 6 bases remained unmatched. The V gene's germline CDR1 is LGHDT and CDR2 YNNKEL (reference sequence). There are 15 residues in the CDR3. In DNA form, the CDR3 reads TGTGCCAGCCGCCGACTAGCGGTTAACACCGGGGAGCTGTTTTTT. Protein sequence: CASRRLAVNTGELFF.

This chain connects TRBV5-6 to TRBJ2-3; 8 bases match TRBD2. CDR1 is SGHDT and CDR2 is YYEEEE in the germline V gene. V gave up 0 bases and J gave up 5 bases; unmatched junction bases: 5. The CDR3 contains 15 residues. The CDR3 reads CASSLVPRGGDTQYF. DNA of the CDR3: TGTGCCAGCAGCTTGGTGCCCCGGGGGGGAGATACGCAGTATTTT.

This clonotype showed up just once. The chain uses TRBV6-5 and TRBJ2-7, with a weak D call TRBD2 (6 bases). Trimming removed 0 bases from V and 7 bases from J, with 16 bases in between. Looked up from germline, CDR1 is MNHEY and CDR2 is SVGAGI. The CDR3 runs 15 residues. The CDR3 here is CASSYSGGREREQYF. The CDR3 nucleotides read TGTGCCAGCAGTTACTCCGGAGGGCGCGAGCGAGAGCAGTACTTC.

This rearrangement joins TRBV12-3 or TRBV12-4 to TRBJ1-2, with 10 nucleotides matching TRBD1. CDR3 size: 15 residues. Trimming took 4 bases from V and 8 from J; bases not matched to a gene: 10. CDR3: CASSSWDRGAGGYTF. The CDR3 DNA reads as TGTGCCAGCAGTTCCTGGGACAGGGGAGCTGGAGGCTACACCTTC.

The V gene is TRBV7-9, the J gene TRBJ2-1; D is unresolved. Germline V gives CDR1 SEHNR, CDR2 FQNEAQ (reference sequence). The CDR3 sequence is 12 residues long. V was pared by 5 bases and J by 8 bases, with 10 bases between. CDR3 sequence reads: CASSVSRYEQFF. CDR3 nucleotides: TGTGCCAGCAGCGTCTCTAGATATGAGCAGTTCTTC. Drawing the rest from reference TRBV7-9 and TRBJ2-1, the complete variable domain is DTGVSQNPRHKITKRGQNVTFRCDPISEHNRLYWYRQTLGQGPEFLTYFQNEAQLEKSRLLSDRFSAERPKGSFSTLEIQRTEQGDSAMYLCASSVSRYEQFFGPGTRLTVL.